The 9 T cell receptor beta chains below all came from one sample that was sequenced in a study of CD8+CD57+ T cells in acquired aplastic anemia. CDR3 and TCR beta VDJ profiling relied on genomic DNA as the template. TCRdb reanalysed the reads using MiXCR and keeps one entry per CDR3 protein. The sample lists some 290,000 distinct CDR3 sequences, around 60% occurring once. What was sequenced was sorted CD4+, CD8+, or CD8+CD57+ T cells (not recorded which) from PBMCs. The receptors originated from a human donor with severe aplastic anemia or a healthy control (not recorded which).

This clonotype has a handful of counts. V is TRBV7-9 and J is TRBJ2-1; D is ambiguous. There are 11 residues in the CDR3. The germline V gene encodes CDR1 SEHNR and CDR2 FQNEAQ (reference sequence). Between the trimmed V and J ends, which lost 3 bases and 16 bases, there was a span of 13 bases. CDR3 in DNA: TGTGCCAGCAGCTTGGACCTCGGTTTTTTCTTC. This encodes CASSLDLGFFF.

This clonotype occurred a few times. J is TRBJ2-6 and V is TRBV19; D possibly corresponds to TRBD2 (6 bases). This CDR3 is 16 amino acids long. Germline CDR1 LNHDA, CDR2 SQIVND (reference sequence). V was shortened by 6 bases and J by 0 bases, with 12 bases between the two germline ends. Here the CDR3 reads CASSRDSNSGANVLTF. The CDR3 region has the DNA TGTGCCAGTAGCCGGGACTCGAACTCTGGGGCCAACGTCCTGACTTTC.

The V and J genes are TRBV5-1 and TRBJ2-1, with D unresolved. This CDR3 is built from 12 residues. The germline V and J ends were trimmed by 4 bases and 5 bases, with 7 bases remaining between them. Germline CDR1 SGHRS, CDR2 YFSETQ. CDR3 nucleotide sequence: TGCGCCAGCAGCCCCCCTCACAATGAGCAGTTCTTC. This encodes CASSPPHNEQFF.

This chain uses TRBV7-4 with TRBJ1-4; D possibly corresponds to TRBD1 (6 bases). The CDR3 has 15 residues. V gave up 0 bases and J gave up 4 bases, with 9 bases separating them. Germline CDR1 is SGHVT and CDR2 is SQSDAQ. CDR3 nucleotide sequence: TGTGCCAGCAGCTTAGCGGGGGCGGGTAATGAAAAACTGTTTTTT. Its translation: CASSLAGAGNEKLFF.

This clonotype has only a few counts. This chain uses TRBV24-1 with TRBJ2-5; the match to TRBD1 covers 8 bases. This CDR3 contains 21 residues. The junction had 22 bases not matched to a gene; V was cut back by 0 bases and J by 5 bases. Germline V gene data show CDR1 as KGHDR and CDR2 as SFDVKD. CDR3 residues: CATSDLEVGPAGAGGSETQYF. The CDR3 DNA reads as TGTGCCACCAGTGATTTGGAGGTCGGTCCGGCAGGGGCAGGGGGCTCGGAGACCCAGTACTTC.

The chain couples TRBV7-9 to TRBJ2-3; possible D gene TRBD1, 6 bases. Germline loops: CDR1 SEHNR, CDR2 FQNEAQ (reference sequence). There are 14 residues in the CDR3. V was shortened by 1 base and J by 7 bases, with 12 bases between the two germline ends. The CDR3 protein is CASSLVPGENTQYF. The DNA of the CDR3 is TGTGCCAGCAGCTTAGTCCCAGGGGAGAATACGCAGTATTTT.

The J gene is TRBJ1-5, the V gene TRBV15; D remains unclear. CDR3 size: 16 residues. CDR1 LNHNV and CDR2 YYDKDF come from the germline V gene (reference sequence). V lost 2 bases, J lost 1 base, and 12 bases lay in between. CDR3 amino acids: CATSRPVRQSNQPQHF. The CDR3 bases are TGTGCCACCAGCAGACCAGTGAGACAAAGCAATCAGCCCCAGCATTTT.

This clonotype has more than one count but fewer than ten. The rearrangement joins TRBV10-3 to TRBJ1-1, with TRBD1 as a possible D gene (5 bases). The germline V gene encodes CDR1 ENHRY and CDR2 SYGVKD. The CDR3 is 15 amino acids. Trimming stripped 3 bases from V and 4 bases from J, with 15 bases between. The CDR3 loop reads CAISDKRGSGTEAFF. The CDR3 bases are TGTGCCATCAGTGACAAACGGGGCTCAGGCACTGAAGCTTTCTTT.

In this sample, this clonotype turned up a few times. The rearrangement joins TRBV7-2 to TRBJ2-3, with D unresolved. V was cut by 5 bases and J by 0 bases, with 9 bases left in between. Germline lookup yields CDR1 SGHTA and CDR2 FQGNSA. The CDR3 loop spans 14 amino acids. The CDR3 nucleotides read TGTGCCAGCAGCCTTTCAGACAGCACAGATACGCAGTATTTT. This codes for CASSLSDSTDTQYF.